These 8 T cell receptor beta chains were sequenced from one sample in a study of OX40 agonist ivuxolimab in advanced cancers. Here immunoSEQ multiplex PCR was the method, and the copy in TCRdb shows in-frame clones only, minus some. This sample has tens of thousands of clones, with about 90% found just once. The sequencing used CD4+ or CD8+ T cells sorted from blood, collected in a trial of the OX40 agonist ivuxolimab. Every receptor here comes from an adult with an advanced solid tumor such as melanoma, head and neck, liver or kidney cancer.

This clone is a singleton in its sample. The chain combines TRBV19 with TRBJ1-5; no reliable D call. The CDR3 extends over 15 amino acids. The V end lost 7 bases, the J end lost 0 bases, and 13 bases lay between the germline ends. In germline, CDR1 is LNHDA, CDR2 SQIVND (reference sequence). The CDR3 sequence: CASIVRIDSNQPQHF. DNA for the CDR3: TGTGCCAGTATCGTACGGATTGATAGCAATCAGCCCCAGCATTTT.

This chain uses TRBV6-1 with TRBJ2-6; the D is unclear. CDR1 is MNHNS and CDR2 is SASEGT in the germline V gene. V was clipped by 4 bases and J by 4 bases, with 11 bases between them. The CDR3 extends over 15 amino acids. CDR3 sequence reads: CASSGDGQGANVLTF. CDR3 in DNA: TGTGCCAGCAGTGGCGACGGCCAGGGGGCCAACGTCCTGACTTTC.

V is TRBV2 and J is TRBJ2-2; D remains unclear. The CDR3 is 12 residues long. Trimming stripped 6 bases from V and 1 base from J, with 3 bases between. CDR1 is SNHLY and CDR2 is FYNNEI in the germline V gene. CDR3 bases: TGTGCCAGCAGAGAGAACACCGGGGAGCTGTTTTTT. Translating it yields CASRENTGELFF. The full variable domain, in which reference TRBV2 and TRBJ2-2 provide the parts outside the CDR3, is EPEVTQTPSHQVTQMGQEVILRCVPISNHLYFYWYRQILGQKVEFLVSFYNNEISEKSEIFDDQFSVERPDGSNFTLKIRSTKLEDSAMYFCASRENTGELFFGEGSRLTVL.

This clone is a singleton in its sample. The CDR3, as DNA: TGCAGCGTTGGGGCAGGGCCTGGAAACACCATATATTTT. This gives the protein CSVGAGPGNTIYF. J is TRBJ1-3 and V is TRBV29-1, with TRBD1 as a possible D gene (5 bases). V was cut by 4 bases and J by 2 bases, with 9 bases left in between. Per the germline V gene, CDR1 is SQVTM and CDR2 is ANQGSEA. The CDR3 length is 13 residues.

This chain joins TRBV19 and TRBJ2-2; 7 bases are shared with TRBD1. The germline V gene encodes CDR1 LNHDA and CDR2 SQIVND (reference sequence). The CDR3 length is 16 residues. Trimming took 1 base from V and 7 from J; bases not matched to a gene: 9. The CDR3 loop reads CASSIGGRGRIGELFF. CDR3 in DNA: TGTGCCAGTAGTATAGGAGGAAGGGGGCGCATCGGGGAGCTGTTTTTT.

The V and J genes are TRBV9 and TRBJ2-2; 12 bases fit TRBD1. This CDR3 has 16 residues. Germline CDR1 reads SGDLS; CDR2 reads YYNGEE. Trimming removed 0 bases from V and 6 bases from J; junction bases left unmatched: 3. CDR3 sequence: CASSVVGTGGSGELFF. The CDR3 coding sequence is TGTGCCAGCAGCGTAGTGGGGACAGGGGGCTCCGGGGAGCTGTTTTTT.

The chain is built from TRBV15 and TRBJ1-6; D not resolved. The CDR3 spans 13 residues. With 1 base removed from V and 6 bases from J, the gap between germline ends came to 4 bases. CDR1 is LNHNV, CDR2 YYDKDF, per germline (reference sequence). CDR3 DNA sequence: TGTGCCACCAGCAGAGTCATTAATTCACCCCTCCACTTT. Amino acids: CATSRVINSPLHF.

The chain links TRBV25-1 to TRBJ2-2; TRBD1 aligns across 12 bases. V shed 3 bases and J 6 bases; nucleotides not matched to a gene: 8. The CDR3 sequence is 17 residues long. CDR1 is MGHDK and CDR2 is SYGVNS in the germline V gene. The CDR3 spells CASSELPGQGASGELFF. In nucleotides, the CDR3 is TGTGCCAGCAGTGAGCTACCGGGACAGGGGGCTTCCGGGGAGCTGTTTTTT.